This is a list of T cell receptor beta chains from one sample in a study of cytomegalovirus exposure and HLA in healthy donors. Sequencing used immunoSEQ multiplex PCR; TCRdb keeps in-frame clones, though not all of them. The sample includes more than 60,000 clones, around 80% of them seen just once. Source material: PBMCs. These receptors originate from a man between 65 and 85 years old in good health and CMV-seropositive. The CDR3 runs from the conserved cysteine through the conserved F or W. Each record gives: V gene, clone size, J gene, D gene, CDR3 DNA, CDR3 protein. A D gene is named only where the DNA matches it firmly. Some rows have no size entry. The others give once, few or many, or a class for an expanded clone.

V gene: TRBV6-5; clone size: -; J gene: TRBJ2-7; D gene: TRBD2; CDR3 DNA: TGTGCCAGCAGTTACTCGAGCGGGGCCGCTAGTGAGCAGTACTTC; CDR3 protein: CASSYSSGAASEQYF
V gene: TRBV7-9; clone size: -; J gene: TRBJ2-3; D gene: TRBD1; CDR3 DNA: TGTGCCAGCAGCCGACGACAGGGAACAGATACGCAGTATTTT; CDR3 protein: CASSRRQGTDTQYF
V gene: TRBV19; clone size: few; J gene: TRBJ1-5; D gene: TRBD1; CDR3 DNA: TGTGCCAGTAGTACCGGGGCAGGGGGGAATCAGCCCCAGCATTTT; CDR3 protein: CASSTGAGGNQPQHF
V gene: TRBV5-1; clone size: -; J gene: TRBJ2-7; D gene: TRBD1; CDR3 DNA: TGCGCCAGCAGCTTGGAAGGAACCGGGACAGAGGTGGGGCAGTACTTC; CDR3 protein: CASSLEGTGTEVGQYF
V gene: TRBV29-1; clone size: once; J gene: TRBJ1-2; D gene: -; CDR3 DNA: TGCAGCGTTGAAGGAGGACAGAATAACTATGGCTACACCTTC; CDR3 protein: CSVEGGQNNYGYTF
V gene: TRBV7-2; clone size: -; J gene: TRBJ2-7; D gene: TRBD2; CDR3 DNA: TGTGCCAGCAGTTCGCCACGGACTAGCGGGGGGTCCCGCTACGAGCAGTACTTC; CDR3 protein: CASSSPRTSGGSRYEQYF
V gene: TRBV4-1; clone size: -; J gene: TRBJ1-2; D gene: -; CDR3 DNA: TGCGCCAGCAGCCAAGGGAGACAGGTGGTTGCAGGCGGCTACACCTTC; CDR3 protein: CASSQGRQVVAGGYTF
V gene: TRBV18; clone size: -; J gene: TRBJ1-4; D gene: -; CDR3 DNA: TGTGCCAGCTCACCATCAAGGCGGGGGGAAAAACTGTTTTTT; CDR3 protein: CASSPSRRGEKLFF
V gene: TRBV11-2; clone size: -; J gene: TRBJ2-5; D gene: TRBD1; CDR3 DNA: TGTGCCAGCAGCTTAGGACAGGGGGAAGAGACCCAGTACTTC; CDR3 protein: CASSLGQGEETQYF
V gene: TRBV6-6; clone size: -; J gene: TRBJ1-2; D gene: -; CDR3 DNA: TGTGCCAGCAGTTTGCAGACAGTAGATGGCTACACCTTC; CDR3 protein: CASSLQTVDGYTF
V gene: TRBV7-2; clone size: -; J gene: TRBJ1-1; D gene: -; CDR3 DNA: TGTGCCAGCAGCTTTGGGGCCGAGAACACTGAAGCTTTCTTT; CDR3 protein: CASSFGAENTEAFF
V gene: TRBV25-1; clone size: -; J gene: TRBJ2-7; D gene: -; CDR3 DNA: TGTGCCAGCAGTAAAAGACAGGTCCCCTACGAGCAGTACTTC; CDR3 protein: CASSKRQVPYEQYF
V gene: TRBV7-2; clone size: few; J gene: TRBJ2-5; D gene: -; CDR3 DNA: TGTGCCAGCAGCTTAGCAGGGGCTAGCGCCGAGACCCAGTACTTC; CDR3 protein: CASSLAGASAETQYF
V gene: TRBV7-8; clone size: -; J gene: TRBJ2-1; D gene: TRBD1; CDR3 DNA: TGTGCCAGCAGCGATAAGGACAGGGGGGGTTATGAGCAGTTCTTC; CDR3 protein: CASSDKDRGGYEQFF
V gene: TRBV25-1; clone size: -; J gene: TRBJ2-1; D gene: -; CDR3 DNA: TGTGCCAGCAGTGAGAGGGACTTTTCGGAGCAATTCTTC; CDR3 protein: CASSERDFSEQFF
V gene: TRBV7-2; clone size: -; J gene: TRBJ2-2; D gene: -; CDR3 DNA: TGTGCCAGCAGCCCTCGACAGGCCCTCGGGGAGCTGTTTTTT; CDR3 protein: CASSPRQALGELFF
V gene: TRBV6-5; clone size: -; J gene: TRBJ2-7; D gene: TRBD1; CDR3 DNA: TGTGCCACCGGGACAGTTACCTACGAGCAGTACTTC; CDR3 protein: CATGTVTYEQYF
V gene: TRBV6-5; clone size: -; J gene: TRBJ2-7; D gene: -; CDR3 DNA: TGTGCCAGCAGTTACTCGTCAGCAGGCGCACTCTACGAGCAGTACTTC; CDR3 protein: CASSYSSAGALYEQYF
V gene: TRBV11-2; clone size: -; J gene: TRBJ2-3; D gene: TRBD2; CDR3 DNA: TGTGCCAGCAGCTTAGAAGGGACTAGCGGCACAGATACGCAGTATTTT; CDR3 protein: CASSLEGTSGTDTQYF
V gene: TRBV2; clone size: -; J gene: TRBJ2-4; D gene: -; CDR3 DNA: TGTGCCAGCACGGAGGTAAACATTCAGTACTTC; CDR3 protein: CASTEVNIQYF
V gene: TRBV5-8; clone size: -; J gene: TRBJ2-5; D gene: -; CDR3 DNA: TGTGCCAGCAGCACGGGACATCTCCAAGAGACCCAGTACTTC; CDR3 protein: CASSTGHLQETQYF
V gene: TRBV2; clone size: -; J gene: TRBJ1-5; D gene: -; CDR3 DNA: TGTGCCAGCAGGCAGGGGTGGAGTTATCAGCCCCAGCATTTT; CDR3 protein: CASRQGWSYQPQHF
V gene: TRBV7-2; clone size: -; J gene: TRBJ2-5; D gene: -; CDR3 DNA: TGTGCCAGCAGCTTTCAGGGGGGAGAGACCCAGTACTTC; CDR3 protein: CASSFQGGETQYF
V gene: TRBV7-8; clone size: -; J gene: TRBJ2-3; D gene: -; CDR3 DNA: TGTGCCAGCAGCCCTTCGACAGCCACCAAACCTTATTTT; CDR3 protein: CASSPSTATKPYF
V gene: TRBV7-6; clone size: -; J gene: TRBJ1-1; D gene: -; CDR3 DNA: TGTGCCAGCAGCCCCTTTGGCGGGAACGGTGAAGCTTTCTTT; CDR3 protein: CASSPFGGNGEAFF
V gene: TRBV7-3; clone size: -; J gene: TRBJ2-1; D gene: -; CDR3 DNA: TGTGCCAGCAAAAAGGGCGGGCCTCGGAATGAGCAGTTCTTC; CDR3 protein: CASKKGGPRNEQFF
V gene: TRBV7-9; clone size: -; J gene: TRBJ2-5; D gene: TRBD2; CDR3 DNA: TGTGCCAGCAGCTTAGGGACTAGCGGGGAGGAGACCCAGTACTTC; CDR3 protein: CASSLGTSGEETQYF
V gene: TRBV11-2; clone size: -; J gene: TRBJ1-2; D gene: -; CDR3 DNA: TGTGCCAGCAGCTCCCCAGGGCCTGCCGGCTACACCTTC; CDR3 protein: CASSSPGPAGYTF
V gene: TRBV25-1; clone size: -; J gene: TRBJ2-7; D gene: TRBD1; CDR3 DNA: TGTGCCAGCAGTGAATGGGACAGGGAGAACGAGCAGTACTTC; CDR3 protein: CASSEWDRENEQYF
V gene: TRBV5-1; clone size: -; J gene: TRBJ1-1; D gene: -; CDR3 DNA: TGCGCCAGCAGGGTGGGGGGTTGGGGGACTGAAGCTTTCTTT; CDR3 protein: CASRVGGWGTEAFF
V gene: TRBV7-8; clone size: -; J gene: TRBJ1-1; D gene: -; CDR3 DNA: TGTGCCAGCAGCTTAGAGGGGCTGGGGGCAGGCACTGAAGCTTTCTTT; CDR3 protein: CASSLEGLGAGTEAFF
V gene: TRBV5-1; clone size: few; J gene: TRBJ2-3; D gene: -; CDR3 DNA: TGCGCCAGCAGCGACAGGACAACTAGCACAGATACGCAGTATTTT; CDR3 protein: CASSDRTTSTDTQYF
V gene: TRBV7-9; clone size: -; J gene: TRBJ2-7; D gene: -; CDR3 DNA: TGTGCCAGCAGCCCTCGACCGCCCTCCCCCAGCGGGCCGTCCTACGAGCAGTACTTC; CDR3 protein: CASSPRPPSPSGPSYEQYF
V gene: TRBV7-6; clone size: -; J gene: TRBJ2-5; D gene: TRBD1; CDR3 DNA: TGTGCCAGCAGCTTATCAACAGGGGAGCAAGAGACCCAGTACTTC; CDR3 protein: CASSLSTGEQETQYF
V gene: TRBV19; clone size: -; J gene: TRBJ1-1; D gene: TRBD1; CDR3 DNA: TGTGCCAGTAGTAGGACAGGAGTGAACACTGAAGCTTTCTTT; CDR3 protein: CASSRTGVNTEAFF
V gene: TRBV5-1; clone size: -; J gene: TRBJ2-4; D gene: -; CDR3 DNA: TGCGCCAGCAGCTTAAACCCCACGGGGGAGTTTGACATTCAGTACTTC; CDR3 protein: CASSLNPTGEFDIQYF
V gene: TRBV6-5; clone size: few; J gene: TRBJ1-5; D gene: TRBD1; CDR3 DNA: TGTGCCAGTTGGGCAGGGGGCCACCAGCCCCAGCATTTT; CDR3 protein: CASWAGGHQPQHF
V gene: TRBV28; clone size: -; J gene: TRBJ1-2; D gene: -; CDR3 DNA: TGTGCCAGCAGTTTCCAGGGTGGCTACACCTTC; CDR3 protein: CASSFQGGYTF
V gene: TRBV30; clone size: -; J gene: TRBJ2-2; D gene: TRBD2; CDR3 DNA: TGTGCCTGGGGGGTAGCGGGAGTGAACACCGGGGAGCTGTTTTTT; CDR3 protein: CAWGVAGVNTGELFF
V gene: TRBV2; clone size: -; J gene: TRBJ2-7; D gene: TRBD2; CDR3 DNA: TGTGCCAGCATGCGGGAGTTATCGAAGGCCCCCTACTACGAGCAGTACTTC; CDR3 protein: CASMRELSKAPYYEQYF
V gene: TRBV4-3; clone size: -; J gene: TRBJ2-1; D gene: -; CDR3 DNA: TGCGCCAGCAGCCAAGATCCCGGGGGCTCCTACAATGAGCAGTTCTTC; CDR3 protein: CASSQDPGGSYNEQFF
V gene: TRBV5-6; clone size: -; J gene: TRBJ2-1; D gene: -; CDR3 DNA: TGTGCCAGCAGCTTGGCGGTCGACTCCTACAATGAGCAGTTCTTC; CDR3 protein: CASSLAVDSYNEQFF
V gene: TRBV9; clone size: once; J gene: TRBJ2-3; D gene: -; CDR3 DNA: TGTGCCAGCAGCCTGCGGGACGGCTATACAGATACGCAGTATTTT; CDR3 protein: CASSLRDGYTDTQYF
V gene: TRBV5-4; clone size: -; J gene: TRBJ2-3; D gene: TRBD2; CDR3 DNA: TGTGCCAGCAGCCGAGGGAGTAGCGGGGGGAGCACAGATACGCAGTATTTT; CDR3 protein: CASSRGSSGGSTDTQYF
V gene: TRBV28; clone size: -; J gene: TRBJ1-3; D gene: -; CDR3 DNA: TGTGCCAGCACTCCCGTCTACTCTGGAAACACCATATATTTT; CDR3 protein: CASTPVYSGNTIYF
V gene: TRBV5-1; clone size: -; J gene: TRBJ2-1; D gene: TRBD2; CDR3 DNA: TGCGCCAGCAGGGGGACTAGCGGGAGCAATGAGCAGTTCTTC; CDR3 protein: CASRGTSGSNEQFF
V gene: TRBV11-1; clone size: -; J gene: TRBJ2-2; D gene: -; CDR3 DNA: TGTGCCAGCAGCTTGCAGGGGAACACCGGGGAGCTGTTTTTT; CDR3 protein: CASSLQGNTGELFF
V gene: TRBV14; clone size: -; J gene: TRBJ2-5; D gene: -; CDR3 DNA: TGTGCCAGCAGCCAAGACGGGAGCAGCGAGACCCAGTACTTC; CDR3 protein: CASSQDGSSETQYF
V gene: TRBV4-1; clone size: -; J gene: TRBJ2-3; D gene: TRBD2; CDR3 DNA: TGCGCCAGCAGCCAAGATGGGAGGGTGCGCACAGATACGCAGTATTTT; CDR3 protein: CASSQDGRVRTDTQYF
V gene: TRBV19; clone size: -; J gene: TRBJ1-6; D gene: -; CDR3 DNA: TGTGCCAGTAGTATGGGAACAGGGAATTCACCCCTCCACTTT; CDR3 protein: CASSMGTGNSPLHF
V gene: TRBV25-1; clone size: -; J gene: TRBJ2-2; D gene: TRBD2; CDR3 DNA: TGTGCCAGCAGTGTCGGGGGGTTGTCCGGGGAGCTGTTTTTT; CDR3 protein: CASSVGGLSGELFF
V gene: TRBV5-1; clone size: -; J gene: TRBJ2-7; D gene: TRBD1; CDR3 DNA: TGCGCCAGCAGCACACGGACAGGTACCTACGAGCAGTACTTC; CDR3 protein: CASSTRTGTYEQYF
V gene: TRBV5-4; clone size: -; J gene: TRBJ2-3; D gene: TRBD2; CDR3 DNA: TGTGCCAGCAGCGAGGGACTAGCGGGAGGGGCCACAGATACGCAGTATTTT; CDR3 protein: CASSEGLAGGATDTQYF
V gene: TRBV18; clone size: -; J gene: TRBJ1-2; D gene: TRBD1; CDR3 DNA: TGTGCCAGCTCACTTAATCGACAGGGGGCCGAGCACTATGGCTACACCTTC; CDR3 protein: CASSLNRQGAEHYGYTF
V gene: TRBV6-6; clone size: -; J gene: TRBJ2-2; D gene: TRBD1; CDR3 DNA: TGTGCCAGCAGTCCCAGGGGGCTCACCGGGGAGCTGTTTTTT; CDR3 protein: CASSPRGLTGELFF
V gene: TRBV11-2; clone size: -; J gene: TRBJ2-1; D gene: TRBD2; CDR3 DNA: TGTGCCAGCAGCTTGGGGGACAGTCGGGTACTAGCGGGGGCAAATGAGCAGTTCTTC; CDR3 protein: CASSLGDSRVLAGANEQFF
V gene: TRBV29-1; clone size: -; J gene: TRBJ2-7; D gene: TRBD1; CDR3 DNA: TGCGGCGTTGTGTTGGGACAGGGAGGTTACGAGCAGTACTTC; CDR3 protein: CGVVLGQGGYEQYF
V gene: TRBV7-2; clone size: -; J gene: TRBJ2-5; D gene: -; CDR3 DNA: TGTGCCAGCAGCTCCCCGGGTTGGGAGACCCAGTACTTC; CDR3 protein: CASSSPGWETQYF